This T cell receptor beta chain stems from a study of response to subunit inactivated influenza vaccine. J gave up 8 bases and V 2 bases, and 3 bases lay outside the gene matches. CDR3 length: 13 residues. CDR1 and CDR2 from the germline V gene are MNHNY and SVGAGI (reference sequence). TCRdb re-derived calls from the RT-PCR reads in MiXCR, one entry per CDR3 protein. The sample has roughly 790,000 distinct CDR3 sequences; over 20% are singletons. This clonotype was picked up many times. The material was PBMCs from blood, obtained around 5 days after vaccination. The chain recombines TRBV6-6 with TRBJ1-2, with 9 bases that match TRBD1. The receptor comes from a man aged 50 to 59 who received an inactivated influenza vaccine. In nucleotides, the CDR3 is TGTGCCAGCAGTTACGGGACAGGGAAGGGCTACACCTTC. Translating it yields CASSYGTGKGYTF.